The rows below give T cell receptor beta chains drawn from one sample of a study of T-cell reconstitution after alpha-beta-depleted transplantation in children. TCRdb reprocessed the PCR reads via MiXCR and lists one record per CDR3 protein. The repertoire has approximately 630,000 distinct CDR3 sequences, around 13% of them found once; the top ten carry about 0.77%. The sequenced sample was PBMCs, obtained before TCRalphabeta/CD19-depleted stem cell transplant. The receptors here all came from a girl under 10 years old with congenital amegakaryocytic thrombocytopenia, due to receive a stem cell transplant. The CDR3 runs from the conserved cysteine through the conserved F or W. The D gene is left open where the match is weak. Clone sizes are given selectively: once, few, many, or a class where the clone is expanded.

V gene: TRBV11-1
clone size: many
J gene: TRBJ2-1
D gene: -
CDR3 protein: CASSFNTYNEQFF
CDR3 DNA: TGTGCCAGCAGCTTCAACACCTACAATGAGCAGTTCTTC

V gene: TRBV4-1
clone size: many
J gene: TRBJ1-1
D gene: -
CDR3 protein: CASSQDGGNTEAFF
CDR3 DNA: TGCGCCAGCAGCCAAGATGGCGGGAACACTGAAGCTTTCTTT

V gene: TRBV4-1
clone size: -
J gene: TRBJ1-2
D gene: TRBD1
CDR3 protein: CASSPPGGSSYGYTF
CDR3 DNA: TGCGCCAGCAGCCCCCCAGGGGGCTCCAGCTATGGCTACACCTTC

V gene: TRBV20-1
clone size: many
J gene: TRBJ2-3
D gene: -
CDR3 protein: CSASDQRRGDTQYF
CDR3 DNA: TGCAGTGCTAGTGACCAGCGGAGGGGAGATACGCAGTATTTT

V gene: TRBV11-2
clone size: once
J gene: TRBJ1-1
D gene: -
CDR3 protein: CASSFSGGSDTEAFF
CDR3 DNA: TGTGCCAGCAGCTTCAGCGGGGGCAGTGACACTGAAGCTTTCTTT

V gene: TRBV7-9
clone size: few
J gene: TRBJ2-5
D gene: TRBD2
CDR3 protein: CASSFSSGGPETQYF
CDR3 DNA: TGTGCCAGCAGCTTTTCTTCGGGAGGACCAGAGACCCAGTACTTC

V gene: TRBV20-1
clone size: few
J gene: TRBJ1-4
D gene: -
CDR3 protein: CSARPLLGGANEKLFF
CDR3 DNA: TGCAGTGCTAGACCCCTCCTCGGAGGAGCTAATGAAAAACTGTTTTTT

V gene: TRBV5-1
clone size: -
J gene: TRBJ2-1
D gene: -
CDR3 protein: CASSLQRDNNEQFF
CDR3 DNA: TGCGCCAGCAGCCTACAAAGGGACAACAATGAGCAGTTCTTC

V gene: TRBV5-1
clone size: -
J gene: TRBJ2-1
D gene: -
CDR3 protein: CASSAGSYGSYNEQFF
CDR3 DNA: TGCGCCAGCAGCGCCGGCTCGTATGGGTCCTACAATGAGCAGTTCTTC

V gene: TRBV10-3
clone size: -
J gene: TRBJ2-7
D gene: -
CDR3 protein: CAIQSSTASSYEQYF
CDR3 DNA: TGTGCCATCCAAAGTTCGACTGCATCCTCCTACGAGCAGTACTTC

V gene: TRBV20-1
clone size: many
J gene: TRBJ2-1
D gene: -
CDR3 protein: CSARWLLAYNEQFF
CDR3 DNA: TGCAGTGCTAGATGGCTTCTAGCGTACAATGAGCAGTTCTTC

V gene: TRBV7-9
clone size: few
J gene: TRBJ2-2
D gene: -
CDR3 protein: CASFQQGDSSNTGELFF
CDR3 DNA: TGTGCCAGCTTCCAACAGGGAGACTCCTCGAACACCGGGGAGCTGTTTTTT

V gene: TRBV7-9
clone size: many
J gene: TRBJ2-7
D gene: TRBD2
CDR3 protein: CASSPSGSSYEQYF
CDR3 DNA: TGTGCCAGCAGCCCTAGCGGGAGCTCCTACGAGCAGTACTTC

V gene: TRBV20-1
clone size: many
J gene: TRBJ2-7
D gene: -
CDR3 protein: CSASAGNYEQYF
CDR3 DNA: TGCAGTGCTAGTGCGGGGAACTACGAGCAGTACTTC

V gene: TRBV29-1
clone size: -
J gene: TRBJ2-7
D gene: -
CDR3 protein: CSAFGTHSSYEQYF
CDR3 DNA: TGCAGCGCCTTCGGGACTCATAGCTCCTACGAGCAGTACTTC

V gene: TRBV4-1
clone size: -
J gene: TRBJ1-1
D gene: -
CDR3 protein: CASSQVGQLQAFF
CDR3 DNA: TGCGCCAGCAGCCAAGTAGGCCAGTTACAAGCTTTCTTT

V gene: TRBV20-1
clone size: -
J gene: TRBJ2-7
D gene: -
CDR3 protein: CSARSRLNRPGEQYF
CDR3 DNA: TGCAGTGCTAGATCCCGACTTAACCGGCCGGGCGAGCAGTACTTC

V gene: TRBV5-1
clone size: many
J gene: TRBJ2-3
D gene: TRBD2
CDR3 protein: CASSLQAGGVSGDTQYF
CDR3 DNA: TGCGCCAGCAGCTTGCAAGCGGGAGGGGTTAGTGGAGATACGCAGTATTTT

V gene: TRBV4-1
clone size: many
J gene: TRBJ2-7
D gene: TRBD2
CDR3 protein: CASSPKREASGQYF
CDR3 DNA: TGCGCCAGCAGCCCTAAGCGGGAGGCTTCGGGGCAGTACTTC

V gene: TRBV12-3/TRBV12-4
clone size: few
J gene: TRBJ1-3
D gene: -
CDR3 protein: CASSLQTGSGNTIYF
CDR3 DNA: TGTGCCAGCAGTTTGCAGACAGGCTCTGGAAACACCATATATTTT

V gene: TRBV28
clone size: -
J gene: TRBJ2-5
D gene: TRBD2
CDR3 protein: CASRVLGTNVETQYF
CDR3 DNA: TGTGCCAGCAGGGTATTGGGGACTAACGTGGAGACCCAGTACTTC

V gene: TRBV5-6
clone size: few
J gene: TRBJ2-5
D gene: -
CDR3 protein: CASSSGPSFETQYF
CDR3 DNA: TGTGCCAGCAGCTCCGGACCGTCCTTTGAGACCCAGTACTTC

V gene: TRBV6-6
clone size: many
J gene: TRBJ2-3
D gene: -
CDR3 protein: CASSWGAPVSDTQYF
CDR3 DNA: TGTGCCAGCAGCTGGGGGGCGCCGGTTTCAGATACGCAGTATTTT

V gene: TRBV20-1
clone size: many
J gene: TRBJ2-1
D gene: -
CDR3 protein: CSARVIGTDEQFF
CDR3 DNA: TGCAGTGCTAGAGTCATCGGGACCGATGAGCAGTTCTTC

V gene: TRBV12-3/TRBV12-4
clone size: many
J gene: TRBJ2-3
D gene: -
CDR3 protein: CASSPPPNTDTQYF
CDR3 DNA: TGTGCCAGCAGCCCCCCCCCGAACACAGATACGCAGTATTTT

V gene: TRBV12-3/TRBV12-4
clone size: -
J gene: TRBJ2-7
D gene: -
CDR3 protein: CASSFFDPTQTTYEQYF
CDR3 DNA: TGTGCCAGCAGTTTTTTTGATCCGACACAGACTACCTACGAGCAGTACTTC

V gene: TRBV20-1
clone size: few
J gene: TRBJ2-4
D gene: TRBD1
CDR3 protein: CSAFKTGLRIAKNIQYF
CDR3 DNA: TGCAGTGCTTTTAAGACAGGGTTGAGAATAGCCAAAAACATTCAGTACTTC

V gene: TRBV3-1
clone size: many
J gene: TRBJ2-4
D gene: TRBD2
CDR3 protein: CASSQRSGTSGGAKNIQYF
CDR3 DNA: TGTGCCAGCAGCCAGCGTTCCGGGACTAGCGGGGGAGCCAAAAACATTCAGTACTTC

V gene: TRBV29-1
clone size: many
J gene: TRBJ2-1
D gene: -
CDR3 protein: CSVDRRVSYNEQFF
CDR3 DNA: TGCAGCGTTGATCGGAGAGTCTCCTACAATGAGCAGTTCTTC